This TCR beta chain is drawn from a study of shared clonotypes between healthy human individuals. Study results and limitations: There were few donors, and this limited the genetic and exposure-history diversity represented. How much donors shared clonotypes was expected to be affected by sequencing depth.

For this clone: Its antigen is not known.

Germline loops: CDR1 SGHVS, CDR2 FQNEAQ. This CDR3 contains 14 residues. V shed 5 bases and J 4 bases; nucleotides not matched to a gene: 2. The unsorted PBMC replicate PCRs were performed with 300 ng DNA, tens of thousands of T cell genomes. In the original analysis: Filtering differed since immunoSEQ provided only junctions, with no quality scores. The table came from immunoSEQ multiplex PCR; TCRdb's copy has only in-frame clones and leaves some out. The V and J calls and clone size are taken from that table; D and trimming were inferred from the DNA. The table shows approximately 470,000 clones, with roughly 80% occurring only once.

The sequenced material came from PBMCs. The sequence came from a woman in her forties in good health. Some clones in this sample may be carry-over from other donors' samples. V gene TRBV7-8 combines with J gene TRBJ2-7; 13 positions agree with TRBD2. The DNA for the CDR3 is TGTGCCAGCAGCCTGACTAGCGGGGGGTACGAGCAGTACTTC. This translates into CASSLTSGGYEQYF. The variable domain in full, with the rest retrieved from reference TRBV7-8 and TRBJ2-7, is GAGVSQSPRYKVAKRGQDVALRCDPISGHVSLFWYQQALGQGPEFLTYFQNEAQLDKSGLPSDRFFAERPEGSVSTLKIQRTQQEDSAVYLCASSLTSGGYEQYFGPGTRLTVT.